Reported below is one T cell receptor (beta chain). What it binds is unknown. This record comes from a study of shared clonotypes between healthy human individuals. Study information: Used for every donor were three CD4 naive, three CD4 memory, two CD8 naive and one CD8 memory plate.

This CDR3 is 14 amino acids long. Germline lookup yields CDR1 SEHNR and CDR2 FQNEAQ (reference sequence). V lost 5 bases to trimming and J lost 5 bases, with 15 bases between them. Memory CD4+ cells were the fraction left after CD45RA+ naive selection. Assay: immunoSEQ multiplex PCR; the TCRdb copy retains only in-frame clones and omits some. The repertoire includes some 2,100,000 clones, under 97% of them detected once, and about 0.13% sits in the top ten. Study outcomes and limitations: Represented genetic and exposure-history diversity was restricted by having few donors.

Sequenced sample: naive CD4+ T cells sorted from blood. The subset is: CD45RA+ positively selected. The chain uses TRBV7-9 and TRBJ2-5, with a weak D call TRBD1 (6 bases). The TCR sequence derives from a man between 18 and 35 years old in good health. The CDR3 DNA sequence: TGTGCCAGCAGCCCCCCAGGGGTCGGGGAGACCCAGTACTTC. This sequence encodes CASSPPGVGETQYF.